This TCR beta chain was identified in a study of shared clonotypes between healthy human individuals. Study results and limitations: Donors were few, which limited the genetic and exposure-history diversity represented.

Concerning this clone itself: Its antigen is undetermined.

Libraries were prepared by immunoSEQ multiplex PCR; TCRdb keeps only in-frame clonotypes and omits some of them. The table shows millions of clones, with under 95% occurring only once. Germline values: CDR1 SGHRS, CDR2 YFSETQ. The CDR3 runs 15 residues. Trimming removed 2 bases from V and 0 bases from J; junction bases left unmatched: 4. CD45RO negativity and positive selection for CCR7 defined naive CD8 cells, a population that excluded terminally differentiated effector memory CD45RA+ cells. Nashville, Tennessee was home to all donors, each a Caucasian adult. The V and J genes are TRBV5-1 and TRBJ1-1; 7 positions agree with TRBD1. The sequence was obtained from a man aged 18 to 29 in good health. Some clones in this sample may be carry-over from other donors' samples. Material: naive CD8+ T cells from PBMCs. CDR3 DNA: TGCGCCAGCAGCTTTTCCCAGGGGGTGAACACTGAAGCTTTCTTT. Encoded protein: CASSFSQGVNTEAFF.